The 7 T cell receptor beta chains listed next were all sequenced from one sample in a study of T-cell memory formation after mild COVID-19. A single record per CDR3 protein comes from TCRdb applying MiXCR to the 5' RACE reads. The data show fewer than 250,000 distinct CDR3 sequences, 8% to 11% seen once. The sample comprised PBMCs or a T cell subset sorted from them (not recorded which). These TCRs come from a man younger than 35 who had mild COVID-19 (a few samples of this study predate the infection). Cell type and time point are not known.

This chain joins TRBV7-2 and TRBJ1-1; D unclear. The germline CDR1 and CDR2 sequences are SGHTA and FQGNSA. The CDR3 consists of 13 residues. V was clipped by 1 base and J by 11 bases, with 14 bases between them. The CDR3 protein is CASSLGTGTGAFF. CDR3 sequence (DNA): TGTGCCAGCAGCTTAGGGACCGGTACTGGGGCTTTCTTT.

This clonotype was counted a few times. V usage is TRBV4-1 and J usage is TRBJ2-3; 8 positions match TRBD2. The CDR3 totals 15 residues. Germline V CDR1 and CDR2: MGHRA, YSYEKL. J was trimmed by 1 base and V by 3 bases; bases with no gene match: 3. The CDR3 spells CASSQLAGRTDTQYF. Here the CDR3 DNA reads TGCGCCAGCAGCCAGTTAGCGGGGCGCACAGATACGCAGTATTTT.

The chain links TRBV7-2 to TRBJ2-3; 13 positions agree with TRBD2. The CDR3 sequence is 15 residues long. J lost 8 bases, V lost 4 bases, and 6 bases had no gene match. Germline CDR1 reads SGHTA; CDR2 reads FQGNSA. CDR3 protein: CASSSIRLAGGTQYF. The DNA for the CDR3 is TGTGCCAGCAGCTCAATCAGACTAGCGGGGGGTACGCAGTATTTT.

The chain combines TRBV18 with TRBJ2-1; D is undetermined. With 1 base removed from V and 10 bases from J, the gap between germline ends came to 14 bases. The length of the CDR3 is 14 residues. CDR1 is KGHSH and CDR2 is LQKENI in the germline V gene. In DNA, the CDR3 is TGTGCCAGCTCACCACAGGAGACTGGCGCCGAGCAGTTCTTC. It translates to CASSPQETGAEQFF.

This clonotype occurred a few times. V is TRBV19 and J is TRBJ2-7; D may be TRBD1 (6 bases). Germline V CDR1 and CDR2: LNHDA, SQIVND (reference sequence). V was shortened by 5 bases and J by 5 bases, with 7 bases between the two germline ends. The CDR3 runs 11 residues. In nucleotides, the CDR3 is TGTGCCAGTAGTCACAGGGACGAGCAGTACTTC. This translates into CASSHRDEQYF.

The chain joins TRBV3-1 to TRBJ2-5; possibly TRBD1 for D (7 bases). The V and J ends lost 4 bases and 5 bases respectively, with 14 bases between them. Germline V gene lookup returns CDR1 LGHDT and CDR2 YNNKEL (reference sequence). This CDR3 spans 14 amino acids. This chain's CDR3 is CASSRLGGMETQYF. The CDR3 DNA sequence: TGTGCCAGCAGCCGACTAGGGGGCATGGAGACCCAGTACTTC.

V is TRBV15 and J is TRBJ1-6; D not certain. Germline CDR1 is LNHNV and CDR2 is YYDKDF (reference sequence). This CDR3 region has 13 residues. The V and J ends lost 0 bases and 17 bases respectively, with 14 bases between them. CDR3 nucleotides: TGTGCCACCAGCAGAGATCGCCTTACTAAATTCCACTTT. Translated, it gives CATSRDRLTKFHF.